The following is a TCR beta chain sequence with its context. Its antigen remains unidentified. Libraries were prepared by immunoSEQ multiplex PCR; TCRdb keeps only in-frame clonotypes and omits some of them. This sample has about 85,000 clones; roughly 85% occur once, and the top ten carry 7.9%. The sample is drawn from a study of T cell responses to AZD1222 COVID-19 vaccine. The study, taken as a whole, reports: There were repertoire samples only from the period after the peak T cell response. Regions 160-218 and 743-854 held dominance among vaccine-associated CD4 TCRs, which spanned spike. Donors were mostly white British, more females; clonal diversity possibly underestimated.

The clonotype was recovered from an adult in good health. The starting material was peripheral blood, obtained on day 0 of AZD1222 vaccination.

DNA for the CDR3: TGTGCCAGCAGCCAAGTGTATAAGGGTACAGATACGCAGTATTTT. Its protein product is CASSQVYKGTDTQYF. V is TRBV3-1 (or the pseudogene TRBV3-2) and J is TRBJ2-3, with unresolved D. V lost 1 base to trimming and J lost 3 bases, with 11 bases between them. The CDR3 loop spans 15 amino acids. Germline CDR1 is LGHDT and CDR2 is YNNKEL (reference sequence).